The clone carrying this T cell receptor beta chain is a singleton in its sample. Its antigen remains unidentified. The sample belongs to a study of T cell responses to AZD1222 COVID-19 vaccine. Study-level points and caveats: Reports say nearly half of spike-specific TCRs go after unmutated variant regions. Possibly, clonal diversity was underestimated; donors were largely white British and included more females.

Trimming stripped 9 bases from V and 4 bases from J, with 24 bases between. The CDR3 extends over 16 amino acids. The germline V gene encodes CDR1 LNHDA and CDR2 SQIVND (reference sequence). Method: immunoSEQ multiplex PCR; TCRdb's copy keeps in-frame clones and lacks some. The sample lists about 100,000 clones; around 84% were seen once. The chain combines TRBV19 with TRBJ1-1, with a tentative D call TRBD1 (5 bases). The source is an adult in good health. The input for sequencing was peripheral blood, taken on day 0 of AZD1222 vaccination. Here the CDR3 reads CASQQWGYLMFTEAFF. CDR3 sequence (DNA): TGTGCCAGCCAACAGTGGGGGTATTTGATGTTCACTGAAGCTTTCTTT.